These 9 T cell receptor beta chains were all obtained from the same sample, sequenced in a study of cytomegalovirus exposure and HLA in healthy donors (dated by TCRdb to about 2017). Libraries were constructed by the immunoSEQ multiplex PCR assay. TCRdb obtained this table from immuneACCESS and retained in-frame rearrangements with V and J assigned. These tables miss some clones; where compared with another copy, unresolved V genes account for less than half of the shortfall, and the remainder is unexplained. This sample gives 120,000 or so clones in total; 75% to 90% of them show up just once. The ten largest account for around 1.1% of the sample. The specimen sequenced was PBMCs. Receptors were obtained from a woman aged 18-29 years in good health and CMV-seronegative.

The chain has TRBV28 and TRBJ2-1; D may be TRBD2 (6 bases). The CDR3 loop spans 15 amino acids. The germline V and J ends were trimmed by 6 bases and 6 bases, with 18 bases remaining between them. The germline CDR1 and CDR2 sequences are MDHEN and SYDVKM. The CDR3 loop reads CASSPGGGGTNEQFF. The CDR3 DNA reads TGTGCCAGCAGCCCCGGGGGTGGAGGTACCAATGAGCAGTTCTTC.

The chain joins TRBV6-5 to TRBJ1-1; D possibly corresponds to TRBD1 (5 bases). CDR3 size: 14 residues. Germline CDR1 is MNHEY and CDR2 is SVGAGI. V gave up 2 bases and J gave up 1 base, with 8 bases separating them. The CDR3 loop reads CASSYQGTNTEAFF. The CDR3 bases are TGTGCCAGCAGTTACCAGGGAACGAACACTGAAGCTTTCTTT.

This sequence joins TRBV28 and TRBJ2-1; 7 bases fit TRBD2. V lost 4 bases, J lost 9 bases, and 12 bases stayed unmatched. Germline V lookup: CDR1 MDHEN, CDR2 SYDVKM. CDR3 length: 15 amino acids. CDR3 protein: CASSSHAGVGSEQFF. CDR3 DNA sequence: TGTGCCAGCAGTTCCCACGCGGGAGTTGGAAGTGAGCAGTTCTTC.

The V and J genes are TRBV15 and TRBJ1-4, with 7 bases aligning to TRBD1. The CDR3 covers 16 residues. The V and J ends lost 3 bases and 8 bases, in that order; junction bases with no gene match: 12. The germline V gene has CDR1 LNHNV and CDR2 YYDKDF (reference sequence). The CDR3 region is CATSSDQGGFEEKLFF. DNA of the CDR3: TGTGCCACCAGCAGCGACCAAGGGGGCTTCGAAGAAAAACTGTTTTTT.

The CDR3 reads CASSYQSSSRNTIYF. The DNA for the CDR3 is TGTGCCAGCAGTTACCAGAGTAGCTCAAGAAACACCATATATTTT. The chain uses TRBV6-5 and TRBJ1-3; D gene unclear. V was clipped by 2 bases and J by 5 bases, with 13 bases between them. The CDR3 loop spans 15 amino acids. Germline lookup yields CDR1 MNHEY and CDR2 SVGAGI.

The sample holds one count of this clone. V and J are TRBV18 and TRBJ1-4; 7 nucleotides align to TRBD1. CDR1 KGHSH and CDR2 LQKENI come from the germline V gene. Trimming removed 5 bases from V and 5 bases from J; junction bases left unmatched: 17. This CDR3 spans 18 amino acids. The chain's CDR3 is CASSAPNVTGTGNEKLFF. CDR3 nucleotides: TGTGCCAGCTCAGCCCCAAACGTGACAGGGACCGGGAATGAAAAACTGTTTTTT.

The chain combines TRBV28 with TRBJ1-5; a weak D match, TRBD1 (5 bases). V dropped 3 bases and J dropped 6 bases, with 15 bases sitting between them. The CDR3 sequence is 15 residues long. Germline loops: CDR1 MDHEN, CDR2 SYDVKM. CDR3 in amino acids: CASSFITGGSQPQHF. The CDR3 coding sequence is TGTGCCAGCAGTTTTATTACCGGGGGAAGTCAGCCCCAGCATTTT.

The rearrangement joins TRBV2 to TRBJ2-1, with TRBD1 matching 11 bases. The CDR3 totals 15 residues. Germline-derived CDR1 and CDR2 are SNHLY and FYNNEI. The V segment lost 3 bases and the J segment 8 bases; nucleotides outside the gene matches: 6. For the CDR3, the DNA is TGTGCCAGCAGTGAGGGACAGGGGGGGGATGATGAGCAGTTCTTC. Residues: CASSEGQGGDDEQFF.

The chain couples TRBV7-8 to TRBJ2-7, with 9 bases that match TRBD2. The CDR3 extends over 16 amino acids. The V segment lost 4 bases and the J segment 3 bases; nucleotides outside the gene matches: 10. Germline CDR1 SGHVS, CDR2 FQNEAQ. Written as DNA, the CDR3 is TGTGCCAGCAGCTCACGGATAGCGGGAGTGAGCTACGAGCAGTACTTC. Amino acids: CASSSRIAGVSYEQYF. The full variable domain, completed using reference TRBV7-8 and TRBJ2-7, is GAGVSQSPRYKVAKRGQDVALRCDPISGHVSLFWYQQALGQGPEFLTYFQNEAQLDKSGLPSDRFFAERPEGSVSTLKIQRTQQEDSAVYLCASSSRIAGVSYEQYFGPGTRLTVT.